This TCR beta chain was observed in a study of graft-versus-host responses after intestinal transplantation. The wider study: Anti-thymocyte globulin induction was given to all recipients, followed by tacrolimus and steroids for approximately three years.

Assay used: immunoSEQ multiplex PCR; TCRdb lists only in-frame clones, some missing. The table has fewer than 95,000 clones, roughly 90% seen once; the top ten hold around 0.38%. The junction had 0 bases not matched to a gene; V was cut back by 4 bases and J by 2 bases. CDR1 is LNHDA and CDR2 is SQIVND in the germline V gene (reference sequence). The CDR3 spans 14 residues. Concerning this clone: What it binds is unknown.

The receptor was derived from a human donor who was the organ donor for an intestinal transplant. Specimen: unstimulated CD8+ T cells sorted from spleen or lymph node cells, collected before transplant. The V call is TRBV19, the J call TRBJ2-7; 12 bases agree with TRBD2. In DNA, the CDR3 is TGTGCCAGTAGTACTAGCGGGGGGGCCTACGAGCAGTACTTC. As protein: CASSTSGGAYEQYF. The full variable domain, rest sourced from reference TRBV19 and TRBJ2-7, is DGGITQSPKYLFRKEGQNVTLSCEQNLNHDAMYWYRQDPGQGLRLIYYSQIVNDFQKGDIAEGYSVSREKKESFPLTVTSAQKNPTAFYLCASSTSGGAYEQYFGPGTRLTVT.